This is a list of T cell receptor beta chains from one sample in a study of blood T cell repertoires in COVID-19. Clones were sequenced by immunoSEQ multiplex PCR, and TCRdb holds only the in-frame ones, with some missing. The table shows about 210,000 clones, with around four fifths occurring only once. The sequencing sample was made of peripheral blood. The receptors were sampled from a woman aged 40 to 49 with active or convalescent COVID-19. Both conserved end residues are part of each CDR3. The order of the fields is J gene, V gene, clone size, D gene, CDR3 DNA, CDR3 protein. The D gene is left open where the match is weak. Clone size is stated in some rows and not others, as once, few, many or a class when expanded.

j_call: TRBJ2-5
v_call: TRBV18
clone_size: -
d_call: -
cdr3_nt: TGTGCCAGCTCACCCGGACAGGGAGGGGAGACCCAGTACTTC
cdr3_aa: CASSPGQGGETQYF

j_call: TRBJ2-7
v_call: TRBV5-3
clone_size: -
d_call: -
cdr3_nt: TGTGCCAGAAGCGGGGCGGGGACCCACTCCTACGAGCAGTACTTC
cdr3_aa: CARSGAGTHSYEQYF

j_call: TRBJ2-7
v_call: TRBV30
clone_size: -
d_call: -
cdr3_nt: TGTGCCTGGAGTGTATCCGGACAGTTTCTCTACGAGCAGTACTTC
cdr3_aa: CAWSVSGQFLYEQYF

j_call: TRBJ2-3
v_call: TRBV6-2/TRBV6-3
clone_size: -
d_call: TRBD2
cdr3_nt: TGTGCCAGCAGCCAAATCAGACTAGCGGGGGGGGTAACGAATAGCGGCACAGATACGCAGTATTTT
cdr3_aa: CASSQIRLAGGVTNSGTDTQYF

j_call: TRBJ1-2
v_call: TRBV3-1/TRBV3-2
clone_size: few
d_call: -
cdr3_nt: TGTGCCAGCAGCCACCCCTCGTATGGCTACACCTTC
cdr3_aa: CASSHPSYGYTF

j_call: TRBJ1-5
v_call: TRBV19
clone_size: -
d_call: TRBD1
cdr3_nt: TGTGCCAGTAGTCCCTCTCGACAGGGGGCAGGTCAGCCCCAGCATTTT
cdr3_aa: CASSPSRQGAGQPQHF

j_call: TRBJ2-7
v_call: TRBV2
clone_size: -
d_call: -
cdr3_nt: TGTGCCAGCAGCGTGAGGATAGACTCATACGAGCAGTACTTC
cdr3_aa: CASSVRIDSYEQYF

j_call: TRBJ2-3
v_call: TRBV7-3
clone_size: -
d_call: TRBD2
cdr3_nt: TGTGCCAGCAGCTCATTAGCGGGGGACACAGATACGCAGTATTTT
cdr3_aa: CASSSLAGDTDTQYF

j_call: TRBJ2-7
v_call: TRBV2
clone_size: few
d_call: -
cdr3_nt: TGTGCCAGCAGTGGGAGCTCCTACGAGCAGTACTTC
cdr3_aa: CASSGSSYEQYF

j_call: TRBJ2-3
v_call: TRBV24-1
clone_size: -
d_call: TRBD2
cdr3_nt: TGTGCCACCAGTGACCCTCTAGCGGGGGACACAGATACGCAGTATTTT
cdr3_aa: CATSDPLAGDTDTQYF

j_call: TRBJ1-1
v_call: TRBV2
clone_size: -
d_call: -
cdr3_nt: TGTGCCAGCAGTTGGGGCGTGAACACTGAAGCTTTCTTT
cdr3_aa: CASSWGVNTEAFF

j_call: TRBJ2-3
v_call: TRBV2
clone_size: few
d_call: TRBD1
cdr3_nt: TGTGCCACCGGGACAGAAAGCACAGATACGCAGTATTTT
cdr3_aa: CATGTESTDTQYF

j_call: TRBJ1-2
v_call: TRBV19
clone_size: few
d_call: -
cdr3_nt: TGTGCCAGTAGTATAACCAGGGACTATGGCTACACCTTC
cdr3_aa: CASSITRDYGYTF

j_call: TRBJ1-2
v_call: TRBV7-6
clone_size: -
d_call: -
cdr3_nt: TGTGCCAGCAGCTTAGGTGGGGCAGGGAACAACTATGGCTACACCTTC
cdr3_aa: CASSLGGAGNNYGYTF

j_call: TRBJ1-5
v_call: TRBV11-1
clone_size: once
d_call: -
cdr3_nt: TGTGCCAGCAGCTTAGGGGCAGGGGATCAGCCCCAGCATTTT
cdr3_aa: CASSLGAGDQPQHF

j_call: TRBJ1-1
v_call: TRBV15
clone_size: -
d_call: -
cdr3_nt: TGTGCCACCAGCAGAGATCCCCCATCACCCCGGGCTTTCTTT
cdr3_aa: CATSRDPPSPRAFF

j_call: TRBJ1-4
v_call: TRBV6-2/TRBV6-3
clone_size: -
d_call: -
cdr3_nt: TGTGCCAGCAGTTCACCCCAGACAGGCCAACGGGAAAAACTGTTTTTT
cdr3_aa: CASSSPQTGQREKLFF

j_call: TRBJ2-2
v_call: TRBV27
clone_size: -
d_call: TRBD2
cdr3_nt: TGTGCCAGCAGTTTTGGCCGGACTAGTTTCACCGGGGAGCTGTTTTTT
cdr3_aa: CASSFGRTSFTGELFF

j_call: TRBJ2-7
v_call: TRBV4-1
clone_size: once
d_call: -
cdr3_nt: TGCGCCAGCAGCCAACCTACCCGCCGCTCCTACGAGCAGTACTTC
cdr3_aa: CASSQPTRRSYEQYF

j_call: TRBJ1-5
v_call: TRBV19
clone_size: -
d_call: -
cdr3_nt: TGTGCCAGTAGTGTTCCCCAGGGAAGCAATCAGCCCCAGCATTTT
cdr3_aa: CASSVPQGSNQPQHF

j_call: TRBJ2-4
v_call: TRBV27
clone_size: -
d_call: -
cdr3_nt: TGTGCCAGCAGTTCGAGGGCTGTAAACAAAAACATTCAGTACTTC
cdr3_aa: CASSSRAVNKNIQYF

j_call: TRBJ1-6
v_call: TRBV6-1
clone_size: -
d_call: TRBD1
cdr3_nt: TGTGCCAGCAGTGAGTACGTACGGGACAGGGCCTTCACCTATAATTCACCCCTCCACTTT
cdr3_aa: CASSEYVRDRAFTYNSPLHF

j_call: TRBJ1-2
v_call: TRBV19
clone_size: -
d_call: TRBD1
cdr3_nt: TGTGCCAGTACCCTCGGACAGGGGGCGGATGGCTACACCTTC
cdr3_aa: CASTLGQGADGYTF

j_call: TRBJ1-3
v_call: TRBV9
clone_size: -
d_call: -
cdr3_nt: TGTGCCAGCAGCGTAGGGTCGGGTAGCCGTGGAAACACCATATATTTT
cdr3_aa: CASSVGSGSRGNTIYF

j_call: TRBJ1-5
v_call: TRBV6-5
clone_size: -
d_call: -
cdr3_nt: TGTGCCAGCAGTTACTCGTACAGGAGAAGGGCCCAGCATTTT
cdr3_aa: CASSYSYRRRAQHF

j_call: TRBJ1-4
v_call: TRBV6-5
clone_size: -
d_call: -
cdr3_nt: TGTGCCAGCACCCCGAGGCAGTACAACGAAAAACTGTTTTTT
cdr3_aa: CASTPRQYNEKLFF

j_call: TRBJ1-2
v_call: TRBV2
clone_size: few
d_call: TRBD1
cdr3_nt: TGTGCCAGCAGTCCGGGACAGGGGTTTATGGGCTACACCTTC
cdr3_aa: CASSPGQGFMGYTF

j_call: TRBJ1-2
v_call: TRBV2
clone_size: -
d_call: TRBD1
cdr3_nt: TGTGCCAGCAGCCTGGACAGGAGCTATGGCTACACCTTC
cdr3_aa: CASSLDRSYGYTF

j_call: TRBJ2-1
v_call: TRBV6-2/TRBV6-3
clone_size: -
d_call: TRBD2
cdr3_nt: TGTGCCAGCAGTTACTTGGCCAGCGGGAGGGCCGGGGGCTCCTACAATGAGCAGTTCTTC
cdr3_aa: CASSYLASGRAGGSYNEQFF

j_call: TRBJ1-6
v_call: TRBV6-1
clone_size: -
d_call: TRBD1
cdr3_nt: TGTGCCAGCAGTGACAGGGGGCATAATTCACCCCTCCACTTT
cdr3_aa: CASSDRGHNSPLHF

j_call: TRBJ2-2
v_call: TRBV7-9
clone_size: once
d_call: -
cdr3_nt: TGTGCCAGCAGCTTAGCCCTCCTCGGGGAGCTGTTTTTT
cdr3_aa: CASSLALLGELFF

j_call: TRBJ2-5
v_call: TRBV28
clone_size: -
d_call: TRBD1
cdr3_nt: TGTGCCAGCAGTTTAGGGACAGAGCAAGAGACCCAGTACTTC
cdr3_aa: CASSLGTEQETQYF

j_call: TRBJ2-1
v_call: TRBV30
clone_size: -
d_call: TRBD1
cdr3_nt: TGTGCCTGGATAAGAAGGGACAGTTCCTACAATGAGCAGTTCTTC
cdr3_aa: CAWIRRDSSYNEQFF

j_call: TRBJ2-4
v_call: TRBV6-6
clone_size: few
d_call: TRBD1
cdr3_nt: TGTGCCAGCAGTGGGACAGCCAGCCTAGCCAAAAACATTCAGTACTTC
cdr3_aa: CASSGTASLAKNIQYF

j_call: TRBJ2-3
v_call: TRBV28
clone_size: -
d_call: TRBD2
cdr3_nt: TGTGCCAGCAGAGCTAGCGGAACAGATACGCAGTATTTT
cdr3_aa: CASRASGTDTQYF

j_call: TRBJ1-5
v_call: TRBV4-1
clone_size: -
d_call: -
cdr3_nt: TGCGCCAGCAGCCAAGTTGGGAGGGCTAGTCGAAGCAATCAGCCCCAGCATTTT
cdr3_aa: CASSQVGRASRSNQPQHF

j_call: TRBJ1-2
v_call: TRBV4-1
clone_size: -
d_call: -
cdr3_nt: TGCGCCAGCAGCCGGGTAAACAGGGTTGACGGCTATGGCTACACCTTC
cdr3_aa: CASSRVNRVDGYGYTF

j_call: TRBJ2-5
v_call: TRBV14
clone_size: -
d_call: TRBD1
cdr3_nt: TGTGCCAGCAGCCACGCCAGGGGGCGAGAGACCCAGTACTTC
cdr3_aa: CASSHARGRETQYF

j_call: TRBJ2-7
v_call: TRBV7-9
clone_size: -
d_call: -
cdr3_nt: TGTGCCAGCAGCCTCCAACAGGGTGCGTACTACGAGCAGTACTTC
cdr3_aa: CASSLQQGAYYEQYF

j_call: TRBJ1-5
v_call: TRBV28
clone_size: -
d_call: TRBD1
cdr3_nt: TGTGCCAGCGAGTTAGCGGGACAGGGTCAGCAGCCCCAGCATTTT
cdr3_aa: CASELAGQGQQPQHF

j_call: TRBJ1-1
v_call: TRBV4-2
clone_size: -
d_call: TRBD1
cdr3_nt: TGTGCCAGCAGCTTTGACAGGGAAAAAGCTTTCTTT
cdr3_aa: CASSFDREKAFF

j_call: TRBJ1-2
v_call: TRBV6-5
clone_size: -
d_call: TRBD1
cdr3_nt: TGTGCCAGCACCACAGGGGACTTCGACTATGGCTACACCTTC
cdr3_aa: CASTTGDFDYGYTF

j_call: TRBJ2-4
v_call: TRBV6-1
clone_size: -
d_call: -
cdr3_nt: TGTGCCAGCAGTGAAGCACAGTTAGCCAAAAACATTCAGTACTTC
cdr3_aa: CASSEAQLAKNIQYF

j_call: TRBJ1-5
v_call: TRBV7-6
clone_size: once
d_call: -
cdr3_nt: TGTGCCAGCAGCTTAGCCCGGGGCCGGGGGGATCAGCCCCAGCATTTT
cdr3_aa: CASSLARGRGDQPQHF